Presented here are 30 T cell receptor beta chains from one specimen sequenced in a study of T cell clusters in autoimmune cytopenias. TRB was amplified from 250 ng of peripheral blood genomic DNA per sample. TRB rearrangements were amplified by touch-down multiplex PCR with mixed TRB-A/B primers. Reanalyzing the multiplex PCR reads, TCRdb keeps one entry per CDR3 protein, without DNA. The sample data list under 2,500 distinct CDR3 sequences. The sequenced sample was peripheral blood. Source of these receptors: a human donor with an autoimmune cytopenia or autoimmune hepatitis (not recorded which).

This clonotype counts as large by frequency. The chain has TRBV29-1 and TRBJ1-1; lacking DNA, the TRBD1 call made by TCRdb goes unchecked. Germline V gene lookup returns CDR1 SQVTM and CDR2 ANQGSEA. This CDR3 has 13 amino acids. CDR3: CSVAIGGRTEAFF.

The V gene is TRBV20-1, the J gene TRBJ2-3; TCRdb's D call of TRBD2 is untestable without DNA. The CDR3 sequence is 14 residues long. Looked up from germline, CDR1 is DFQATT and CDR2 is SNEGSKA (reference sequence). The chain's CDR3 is CSAMGLAGADTQYF.

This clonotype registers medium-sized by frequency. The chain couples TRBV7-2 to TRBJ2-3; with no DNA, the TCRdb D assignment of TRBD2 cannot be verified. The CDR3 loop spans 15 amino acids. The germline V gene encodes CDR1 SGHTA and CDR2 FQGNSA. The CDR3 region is CASSLGGTSTDTQYF.

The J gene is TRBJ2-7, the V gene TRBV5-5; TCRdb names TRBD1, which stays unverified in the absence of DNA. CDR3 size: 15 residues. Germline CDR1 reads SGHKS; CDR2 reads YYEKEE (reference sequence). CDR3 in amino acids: CASSLDGQGTYEQYF. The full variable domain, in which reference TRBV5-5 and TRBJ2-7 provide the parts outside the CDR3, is DAGVTQSPTHLIKTRGQQVTLRCSPISGHKSVSWYQQVLGQGPQFIFQYYEKEERGRGNFPDRFSARQFPNYSSELNVNALLLGDSALYLCASSLDGQGTYEQYFGPGTRLTVT.

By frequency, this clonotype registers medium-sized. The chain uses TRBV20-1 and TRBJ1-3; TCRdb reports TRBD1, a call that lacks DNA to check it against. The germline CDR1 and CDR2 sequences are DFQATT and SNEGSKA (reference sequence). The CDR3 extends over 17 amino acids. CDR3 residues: CSARDGDRARSGNTIYF.

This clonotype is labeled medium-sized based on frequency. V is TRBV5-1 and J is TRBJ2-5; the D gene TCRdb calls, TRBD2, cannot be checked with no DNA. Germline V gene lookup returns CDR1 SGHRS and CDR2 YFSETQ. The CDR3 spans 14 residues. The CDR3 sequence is CASSPLAGKETQYF. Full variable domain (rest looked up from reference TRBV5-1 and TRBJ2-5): KAGVTQTPRYLIKTRGQQVTLSCSPISGHRSVSWYQQTPGQGLQFLFEYFSETQRNKGNFPGRFSGRQFSNSRSEMNVSTLELGDSALYLCASSPLAGKETQYFGPGTRLLVL.

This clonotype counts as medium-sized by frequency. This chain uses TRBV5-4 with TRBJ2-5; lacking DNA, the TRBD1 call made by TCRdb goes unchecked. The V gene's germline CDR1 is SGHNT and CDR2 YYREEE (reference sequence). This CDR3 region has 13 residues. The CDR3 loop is CASSFTGSETQYF.

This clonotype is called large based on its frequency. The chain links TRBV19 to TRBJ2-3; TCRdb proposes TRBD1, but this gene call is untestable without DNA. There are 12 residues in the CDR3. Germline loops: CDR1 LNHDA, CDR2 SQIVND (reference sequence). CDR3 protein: CASIGDTDTQYF.

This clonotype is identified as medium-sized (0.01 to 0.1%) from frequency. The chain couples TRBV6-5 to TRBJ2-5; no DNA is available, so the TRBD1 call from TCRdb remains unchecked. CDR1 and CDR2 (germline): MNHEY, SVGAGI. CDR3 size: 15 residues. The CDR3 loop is CASSYSRGGHETQYF.

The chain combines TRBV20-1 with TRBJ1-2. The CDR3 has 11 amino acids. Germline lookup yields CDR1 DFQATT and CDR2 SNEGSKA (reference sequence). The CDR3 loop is CSARQGPGYTF.

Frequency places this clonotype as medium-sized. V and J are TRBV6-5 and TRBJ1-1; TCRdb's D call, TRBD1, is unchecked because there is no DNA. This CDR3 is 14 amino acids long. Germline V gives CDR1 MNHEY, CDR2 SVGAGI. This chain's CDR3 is CASSFQGGNTEAFF.

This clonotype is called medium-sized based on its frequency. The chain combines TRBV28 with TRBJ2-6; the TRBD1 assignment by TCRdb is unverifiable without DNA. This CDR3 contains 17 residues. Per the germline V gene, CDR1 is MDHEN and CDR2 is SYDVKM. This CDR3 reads CASSSTGGHSGANVLTF.

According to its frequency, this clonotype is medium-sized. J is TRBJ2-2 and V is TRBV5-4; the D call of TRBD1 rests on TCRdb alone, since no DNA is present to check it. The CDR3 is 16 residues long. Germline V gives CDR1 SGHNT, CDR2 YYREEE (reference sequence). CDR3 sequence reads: CASSSRTGGYTGELFF.

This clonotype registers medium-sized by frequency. This chain's CDR3 is CAWSERENTEAFF. The V gene is TRBV30, the J gene TRBJ1-1. Germline V lookup: CDR1 GTSNPN, CDR2 SVGIG (reference sequence). The CDR3 is made up of 13 amino acids.

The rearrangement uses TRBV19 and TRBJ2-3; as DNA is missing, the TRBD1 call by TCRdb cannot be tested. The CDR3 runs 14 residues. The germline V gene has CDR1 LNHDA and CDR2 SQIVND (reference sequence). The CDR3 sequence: CASSPGTSGDTQYF.

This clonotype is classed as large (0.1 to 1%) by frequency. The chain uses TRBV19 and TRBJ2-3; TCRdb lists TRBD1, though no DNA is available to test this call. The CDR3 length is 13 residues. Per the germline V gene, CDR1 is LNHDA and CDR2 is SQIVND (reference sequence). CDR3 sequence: CASNPGITDTQYF.

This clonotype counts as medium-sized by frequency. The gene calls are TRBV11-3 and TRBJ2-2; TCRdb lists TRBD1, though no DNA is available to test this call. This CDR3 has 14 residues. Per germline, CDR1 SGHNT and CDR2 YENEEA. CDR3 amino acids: CASSARQGYGELFF. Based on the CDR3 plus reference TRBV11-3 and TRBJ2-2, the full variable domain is EAGVVQSPRYKIIEKKQPVAFWCNPISGHNTLYWYLQNLGQGPELLIRYENEEAVDDSQLPKDRFSAERLKGVDSTLKIQPAELGDSAVYLCASSARQGYGELFFGEGSRLTVL.

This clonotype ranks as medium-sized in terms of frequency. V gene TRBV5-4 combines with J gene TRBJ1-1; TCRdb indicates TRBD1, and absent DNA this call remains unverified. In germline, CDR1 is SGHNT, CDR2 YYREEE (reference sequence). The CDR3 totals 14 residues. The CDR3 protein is CASSRQLMNTEAFF.

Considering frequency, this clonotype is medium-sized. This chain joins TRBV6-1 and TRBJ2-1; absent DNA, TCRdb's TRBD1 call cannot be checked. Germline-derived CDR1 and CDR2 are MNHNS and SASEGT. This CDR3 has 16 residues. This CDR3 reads CASRTPAGGSYNEQFF.

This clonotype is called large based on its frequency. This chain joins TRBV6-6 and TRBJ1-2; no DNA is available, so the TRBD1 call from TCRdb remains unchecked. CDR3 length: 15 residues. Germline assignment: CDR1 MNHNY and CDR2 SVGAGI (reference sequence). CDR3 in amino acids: CASSYRQGLDYGYTF.

CDR3 sequence: CASSRTGGYTDTQYF. The rearrangement links TRBV28 to TRBJ2-3; TCRdb indicates TRBD1, and absent DNA this call remains unverified. Germline V gives CDR1 MDHEN, CDR2 SYDVKM. This CDR3 spans 15 amino acids.

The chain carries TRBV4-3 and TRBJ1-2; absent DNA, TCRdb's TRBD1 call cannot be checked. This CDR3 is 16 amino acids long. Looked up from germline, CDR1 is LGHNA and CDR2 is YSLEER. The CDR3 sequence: CASSRRTGSPNYGYTF.

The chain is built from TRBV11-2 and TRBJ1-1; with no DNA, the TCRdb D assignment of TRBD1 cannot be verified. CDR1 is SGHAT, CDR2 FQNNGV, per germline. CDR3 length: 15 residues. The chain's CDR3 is CASSSLGGPKVEAFF.

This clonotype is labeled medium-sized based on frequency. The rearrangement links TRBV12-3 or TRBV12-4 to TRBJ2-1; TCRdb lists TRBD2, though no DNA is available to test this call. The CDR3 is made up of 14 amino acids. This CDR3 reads CASQTSPKPNEQFF.

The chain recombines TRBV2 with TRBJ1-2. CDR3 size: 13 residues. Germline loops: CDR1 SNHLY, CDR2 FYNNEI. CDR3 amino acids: CASSESVQSGYTF.

The CDR3 loop is CASSLDGRMSEQFF. J is TRBJ2-1 and V is TRBV7-6. Germline V gene lookup returns CDR1 SGHVS and CDR2 FNYEAQ. The CDR3 sequence is 14 residues long. The full variable domain, completed using reference TRBV7-6 and TRBJ2-1, is GAGVSQSPRYKVTKRGQDVALRCDPISGHVSLYWYRQALGQGPEFLTYFNYEAQQDKSGLPNDRFSAERPEGSISTLTIQRTEQRDSAMYRCASSLDGRMSEQFFGPGTRLTVL.

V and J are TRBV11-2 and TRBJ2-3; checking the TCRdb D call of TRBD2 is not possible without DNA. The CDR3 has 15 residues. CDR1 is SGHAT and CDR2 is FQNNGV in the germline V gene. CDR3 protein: CASGSSGGSTDTQYF.

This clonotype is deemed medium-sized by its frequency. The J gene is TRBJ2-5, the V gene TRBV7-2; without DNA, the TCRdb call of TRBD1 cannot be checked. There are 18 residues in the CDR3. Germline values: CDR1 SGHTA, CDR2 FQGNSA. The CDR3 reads CASSQYPMTGGLGETQYF.

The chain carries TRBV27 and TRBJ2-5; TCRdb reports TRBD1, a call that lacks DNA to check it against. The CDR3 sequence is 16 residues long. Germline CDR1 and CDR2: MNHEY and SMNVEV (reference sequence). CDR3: CASSESWRGGQETQYF.

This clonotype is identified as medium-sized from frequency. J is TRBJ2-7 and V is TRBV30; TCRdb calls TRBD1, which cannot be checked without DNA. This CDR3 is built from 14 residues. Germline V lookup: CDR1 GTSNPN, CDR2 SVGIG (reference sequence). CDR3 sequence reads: CAWSSGDPVPEQYF.